These 29 T cell receptor beta chains share one sample of origin, sequenced in a study of cytomegalovirus exposure and HLA in healthy donors. The PCR employed 60 Vbeta primers together with 13 Jbeta primers. The assay was immunoSEQ multiplex PCR, and TCRdb's table has in-frame clones only and misses some. The repertoire has about 120,000 clones, 77% of them found once; the top ten carry under 7%. The sequenced material came from PBMCs. All receptors come from a man aged 18 to 29 in good health and CMV-seropositive.

In this sample, this clone turned up once. This chain links TRBV5-1 with TRBJ2-7, with 7 bases that match TRBD1. The CDR3 contains 16 residues. CDR1 and CDR2 from the germline V gene are SGHRS and YFSETQ. V was pared by 0 bases and J by 3 bases, with 9 bases of the junction left unmatched. Here the CDR3 reads CASSLAQGLSFYEQYF. Written as DNA, the CDR3 is TGCGCCAGCAGCTTGGCACAGGGGTTATCATTCTACGAGCAGTACTTC.

The rearrangement uses TRBV5-1 and TRBJ2-1, with TRBD2 identical over 8 bases. The CDR3 contains 14 residues. Germline V CDR1 and CDR2: SGHRS, YFSETQ. V gave up 3 bases and J gave up 3 bases; unmatched junction bases: 2. The CDR3 spells CASSYSGNYNEQFF. The CDR3 nucleotides are TGCGCCAGCAGCTATAGCGGGAACTACAATGAGCAGTTCTTC.

The CDR3 DNA follows: TGTGCCAGCAGTGAACAGGGCTATGGCTACACCTTC. This gives the protein CASSEQGYGYTF. The rearrangement uses TRBV2 and TRBJ1-2, with TRBD1 as a possible D gene (5 bases). V lost 2 bases to trimming and J lost 4 bases, with 5 bases between them. Looked up from germline, CDR1 is SNHLY and CDR2 is FYNNEI. The length of the CDR3 is 12 residues.

The V call is TRBV5-1, the J call TRBJ2-5; 7 nucleotides align to TRBD1. The CDR3 contains 14 residues. Germline-derived CDR1 and CDR2 are SGHRS and YFSETQ. Trimming removed 4 bases from V and 7 bases from J; junction bases left unmatched: 10. CDR3 residues: CASSKTTGVGTQYF. CDR3 nucleotides: TGCGCCAGCAGCAAAACAACAGGGGTGGGGACCCAGTACTTC. The variable domain in full, with the rest retrieved from reference TRBV5-1 and TRBJ2-5, is KAGVTQTPRYLIKTRGQQVTLSCSPISGHRSVSWYQQTPGQGLQFLFEYFSETQRNKGNFPGRFSGRQFSNSRSEMNVSTLELGDSALYLCASSKTTGVGTQYFGPGTRLLVL.

The chain employs TRBV27 and TRBJ1-1; D unclear. Germline CDR1 and CDR2: MNHEY and SMNVEV (reference sequence). V was pared by 2 bases and J by 0 bases, with 7 bases between. CDR3 length: 14 residues. The CDR3 is CASSLHVMNTEAFF. The DNA for the CDR3 is TGTGCCAGCAGTTTACATGTCATGAACACTGAAGCTTTCTTT.

The CDR3 protein is CASTSMDRRTVGGYTF. In nucleotides, the CDR3 is TGTGCCAGTACCTCGATGGACAGGCGAACGGTGGGGGGCTACACCTTC. The gene calls are TRBV19 and TRBJ1-2, with 7 bases that match TRBD1. The germline gives CDR1 LNHDA, CDR2 SQIVND (reference sequence). Germline trimming cut 7 bases from V and 8 bases from J; bases unmatched to any gene: 19. The CDR3 totals 16 residues.

This chain uses TRBV4-2 with TRBJ2-7; maybe TRBD2 (6 bases). The V gene's germline CDR1 is LGHNA and CDR2 YNFKEQ. V lost 1 base to trimming and J lost 3 bases, with 16 bases between them. The length of the CDR3 is 16 residues. The CDR3 coding sequence is TGTGCCAGCAGCCAAGTCGGGCGGACTACTATCTACGAGCAGTACTTC. Its protein product is CASSQVGRTTIYEQYF.

V gene TRBV5-1 combines with J gene TRBJ2-2, with 9 bases that match TRBD1. Germline V gene sequence: CDR1 SGHRS, CDR2 YFSETQ. The CDR3 sequence is 17 residues long. V was pared by 0 bases and J by 4 bases, with 7 bases of the junction left unmatched. CDR3 amino acids: CASSLDPTDRGTGELFF. The CDR3 bases are TGCGCCAGCAGCTTGGATCCAACGGACAGGGGCACCGGGGAGCTGTTTTTT. Full variable domain (outside the CDR3, taken from reference TRBV5-1 and TRBJ2-2): KAGVTQTPRYLIKTRGQQVTLSCSPISGHRSVSWYQQTPGQGLQFLFEYFSETQRNKGNFPGRFSGRQFSNSRSEMNVSTLELGDSALYLCASSLDPTDRGTGELFFGEGSRLTVL.

The rearrangement joins TRBV7-3 to TRBJ2-5; 13 bases map to TRBD2. Germline V gives CDR1 SGHTA, CDR2 FQGTGA. After removal of 2 bases from V and 7 bases from J, the junction contained 7 bases not matched to a gene. The CDR3 runs to 16 residues. In DNA, the CDR3 is TGTGCCAGCAGCTTATCCCCGGGACTAGCGGGATCGACCCAGTACTTC. It codes for CASSLSPGLAGSTQYF.

The V call is TRBV7-2, the J call TRBJ1-5; possibly TRBD1 for D (6 bases). CDR3 size: 14 residues. Germline-derived CDR1 and CDR2 are SGHTA and FQGNSA. The V gene lost 5 bases and the J gene lost 7 bases, with 15 bases spanning the gap. CDR3 loop: CASSTTGLLQPQHF. DNA of the CDR3: TGTGCCAGCAGCACGACAGGTCTCCTCCAGCCCCAGCATTTT. The whole variable domain, remainder taken from reference TRBV7-2 and TRBJ1-5, is GAGVSQSPSNKVTEKGKDVELRCDPISGHTALYWYRQSLGQGLEFLIYFQGNSAPDKSGLPSDRFSAERTGGSVSTLTIQRTQQEDSAVYLCASSTTGLLQPQHFGDGTRLSIL.

A word on this clone: Other DNA sequences of this sample code for an identical CDR3. The V call is TRBV5-1, the J call TRBJ2-1; 9 nucleotides match TRBD2. This CDR3 region has 14 residues. The germline V gene encodes CDR1 SGHRS and CDR2 YFSETQ. J lost 5 bases, V lost 1 base, and 1 base had no gene match. CDR3 sequence: CASSLPSGDNEQFF. CDR3 DNA: TGCGCCAGCAGCTTGCCTAGCGGGGACAATGAGCAGTTCTTC.

This rearrangement joins TRBV6-1 to TRBJ1-1, with 7 bases fitting TRBD1. Germline CDR1 is MNHNS and CDR2 is SASEGT. V trimming: 6 bases; J trimming: 4 bases; junction bases outside the gene matches: 11. The CDR3 contains 15 residues. This CDR3 reads CASRIRQGSRTEAFF. The CDR3 nucleotides are TGTGCCAGCAGAATTAGACAGGGAAGTCGCACTGAAGCTTTCTTT.

This chain connects TRBV2 to TRBJ2-7; D is ambiguous. The CDR3 runs to 13 residues. V lost 7 bases, J lost 0 bases, and 10 bases lay in between. Germline V gene sequence: CDR1 SNHLY, CDR2 FYNNEI. This chain's CDR3 is CASKQDNSYEQYF. The DNA for the CDR3 is TGTGCCAGCAAACAAGACAACTCCTACGAGCAGTACTTC.

V is TRBV5-8 and J is TRBJ2-5, with 8 positions matching TRBD1. The CDR3 is made up of 15 amino acids. V lost 0 bases to trimming and J lost 4 bases; unmatched junction nucleotides: 5. Germline CDR1 SGHTS, CDR2 YDEGEE. The CDR3 spells CASSLGRGRLETQYF. In DNA form, the CDR3 reads TGTGCCAGCAGCTTGGGCAGGGGGCGCTTAGAGACCCAGTACTTC.

V gene TRBV28 combines with J gene TRBJ2-7; 8 positions agree with TRBD1. V gave up 6 bases and J gave up 4 bases; unmatched junction bases: 11. The CDR3 covers 15 residues. The germline CDR1 and CDR2 sequences are MDHEN and SYDVKM. The CDR3 coding sequence is TGTGCCAGCAGACTGGACAGGGCACTAGGTTACGAGCAGTACTTC. Translated: CASRLDRALGYEQYF.

The rearrangement joins TRBV12-5 to TRBJ1-1, with 9 bases identical to TRBD1. V was clipped by 6 bases and J by 11 bases; unmatched bases: 4. Germline V gives CDR1 LGHNT, CDR2 FRNRAP. This CDR3 comprises 11 residues. CDR3 bases: TGTGCTAGTGGCCCCGGACAGGGGGCTTTCTTT. Translated: CASGPGQGAFF.

The rearrangement uses TRBV6-5 and TRBJ2-7; 10 nucleotides agree with TRBD2. The CDR3 is made up of 16 amino acids. Germline CDR1 reads MNHEY; CDR2 reads SVGAGI. V dropped 0 bases and J dropped 2; count of bases not matched to a gene: 4. CDR3 loop: CASSYSGLADPYEQYF. The CDR3 bases are TGTGCCAGCAGTTACTCCGGACTAGCGGACCCCTACGAGCAGTACTTC.

The J gene is TRBJ1-1, the V gene TRBV11-3; 8 bases are a match to TRBD1. With V trimmed by 5 bases and J by 6 bases, 5 bases remained unmatched. The CDR3 covers 13 residues. Germline-derived CDR1 and CDR2 are SGHNT and YENEEA. CDR3 bases: TGTGCCAGCAGCCTGGACAGGGCCTCTGAAGCTTTCTTT. Translation gives CASSLDRASEAFF.

The J gene is TRBJ2-4, the V gene TRBV5-4; 8 positions agree with TRBD1. V lost 4 bases to trimming and J lost 6 bases; unmatched junction nucleotides: 9. Germline CDR1 is SGHNT and CDR2 is YYREEE (reference sequence). CDR3 length: 15 amino acids. The CDR3 sequence: CASSRQGALRNIQYF. CDR3 sequence (DNA): TGTGCCAGCAGCCGCCAGGGGGCGCTCAGAAACATTCAGTACTTC.

This sequence joins TRBV5-6 and TRBJ2-7; D is uncertain. The V gene's germline CDR1 is SGHDT and CDR2 YYEEEE. Between the trimmed V and J ends, which lost 4 bases and 4 bases, there was a span of 12 bases. The CDR3 consists of 13 residues. For the CDR3, the DNA is TGTGCCAGCAGCCTTGGTGTCCAGTACGAGCAGTACTTC. Translated, it gives CASSLGVQYEQYF.

The rearrangement joins TRBV5-4 to TRBJ1-6; tentative D call: TRBD1 (5 bases). CDR1 SGHNT and CDR2 YYREEE come from the germline V gene (reference sequence). V lost 0 bases and J 7 bases, leaving 14 bases between the germline ends. The CDR3 has 16 residues. The CDR3 region has the DNA TGTGCCAGCAGCTTGGGAAGGGGTCAACAAAATTCACCCCTCCACTTT. Translating it yields CASSLGRGQQNSPLHF.

CDR3: CASSIAPGLAGVYEQYF. In DNA, the CDR3 is TGTGCCAGTAGTATAGCTCCGGGACTAGCGGGAGTCTACGAGCAGTACTTC. The chain couples TRBV19 to TRBJ2-7; 14 positions agree with TRBD2. Germline V CDR1 and CDR2: LNHDA, SQIVND (reference sequence). This CDR3 has 17 amino acids. V gave up 1 base and J gave up 3 bases; unmatched junction bases: 5.

This chain joins TRBV6-1 and TRBJ2-7; 8 nucleotides agree with TRBD1. There are 16 residues in the CDR3. V lost 2 bases, J lost 2 bases, and 8 bases stayed unmatched. Germline V gene sequence: CDR1 MNHNS, CDR2 SASEGT. CDR3 bases: TGTGCCAGCAGTGAACTTACCGGGACAGGAGCCTACGAGCAGTACTTC. Its protein product is CASSELTGTGAYEQYF.

The chain combines TRBV15 with TRBJ2-7, with D possibly TRBD2 on 5 matching bases. The CDR3 sequence is 12 residues long. CDR1 is LNHNV and CDR2 is YYDKDF in the germline V gene (reference sequence). V lost 0 bases and J 7 bases, leaving 7 bases between the germline ends. The CDR3 DNA reads as TGTGCCACCAGCAGAGATCGGAGGGAGCAGTACTTC. Its translation: CATSRDRREQYF.

On this clone: The sample contains more than one DNA sequence encoding this CDR3. The V and J genes are TRBV30 and TRBJ1-1; D gene uncertain. The CDR3 totals 12 residues. Trimming removed 0 bases at V and 0 bases at J, with 2 bases between. Germline lookup yields CDR1 GTSNPN and CDR2 SVGIG (reference sequence). The CDR3 nucleotides are TGTGCCTGGAGTGTCATGAACACTGAAGCTTTCTTT. Translation gives CAWSVMNTEAFF.

This clone was observed once. The chain combines TRBV1 with TRBJ2-2; TRBD2, the D gene given by the table, was not confirmed from the DNA. TRBV1 is a pseudogene segment. The CDR3 runs 16 residues. The CDR3 spells CTSSQDGGPNTGELFF. The CDR3 region has the DNA TGCACCAGCAGCCAAGATGGAGGGCCGAACACCGGGGAGCTGTTTTTT.

V is TRBV6-1 and J is TRBJ1-2, with 7 bases matching TRBD1. V trimming: 7 bases; J trimming: 6 bases; junction bases outside the gene matches: 8. Looked up from germline, CDR1 is MNHNS and CDR2 is SASEGT. This CDR3 comprises 13 residues. The CDR3 DNA follows: TGTGCCAGCAAACCGGGACAGATAAATGGCTACACCTTC. Protein product: CASKPGQINGYTF.

V is TRBV9 and J is TRBJ2-2; 8 positions agree with TRBD2. Germline V lookup: CDR1 SGDLS, CDR2 YYNGEE. V lost 4 bases to trimming and J lost 0 bases; unmatched junction nucleotides: 2. The CDR3 spans 15 residues. The CDR3 protein is CASSPAGANTGELFF. CDR3 in DNA: TGTGCCAGCAGCCCAGCGGGGGCGAACACCGGGGAGCTGTTTTTT.

The chain recombines TRBV29-1 with TRBJ2-7; 9 positions agree with TRBD1. This CDR3 contains 12 residues. Trimming took 7 bases from V and 3 from J; bases not matched to a gene: 4. From germline, CDR1 is SQVTM and CDR2 ANQGSEA. CDR3 DNA sequence: TGCAGCGCATCGGGACAGGGCTACGAGCAGTACTTC. It codes for CSASGQGYEQYF.